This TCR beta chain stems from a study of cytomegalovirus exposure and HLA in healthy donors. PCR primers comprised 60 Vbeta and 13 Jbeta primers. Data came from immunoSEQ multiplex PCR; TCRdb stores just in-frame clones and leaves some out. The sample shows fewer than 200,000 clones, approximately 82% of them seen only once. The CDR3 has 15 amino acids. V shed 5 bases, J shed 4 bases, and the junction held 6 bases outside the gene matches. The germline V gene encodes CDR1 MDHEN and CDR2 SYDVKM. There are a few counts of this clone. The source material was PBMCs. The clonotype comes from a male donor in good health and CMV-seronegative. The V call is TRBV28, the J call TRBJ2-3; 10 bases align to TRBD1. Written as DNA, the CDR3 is TGTGCCAGCAGTCCGACAGGGGGCCCCGCAGATACGCAGTATTTT. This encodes CASSPTGGPADTQYF.